What follows are 4 T cell receptor beta chains derived from one specimen sequenced in a study of blood T cell repertoires in COVID-19. Method: immunoSEQ multiplex PCR; TCRdb's copy keeps in-frame clones and lacks some. The sample consists of about 170,000 clones, 84% of them appearing once. Material for sequencing was peripheral blood. These receptors were taken from a woman at least 80 years old with COVID-19, enrolled during active disease.

This chain joins TRBV7-9 and TRBJ2-1; 9 nucleotides line up with TRBD2. The CDR3 runs 16 residues. CDR1 and CDR2 (germline): SEHNR, FQNEAQ (reference sequence). V was pared by 1 base and J by 0 bases, with 1 base of the junction left unmatched. In DNA form, the CDR3 reads TGTGCCAGCAGCTTAGGACTAGCGGCCTCCTACAATGAGCAGTTCTTC. It codes for CASSLGLAASYNEQFF.

V gene TRBV4-2 combines with J gene TRBJ2-5; no clear D gene. This CDR3 has 12 residues. V was trimmed by 3 bases and J by 5 bases, leaving 7 bases between them. Germline CDR1 and CDR2: LGHNA and YNFKEQ. The CDR3 sequence is CASSHVEETQYF. The CDR3 DNA reads TGTGCCAGCAGCCATGTCGAGGAGACCCAGTACTTC.

J is TRBJ1-1 and V is TRBV5-1; 7 bases align to TRBD1. Germline V gene data show CDR1 as SGHRS and CDR2 as YFSETQ. The CDR3 is made up of 15 amino acids. The ends lost 6 bases at V and 9 bases at J; junction bases unmatched: 17. CDR3 loop: CASTRTTGTVSQAFF. The CDR3 region has the DNA TGCGCCAGCACCCGTACTACCGGGACAGTGTCTCAAGCTTTCTTT.

This chain links TRBV4-1 with TRBJ2-4; possible D gene TRBD1, 6 bases. Trimming took off 4 bases at V and 0 bases at J, with 16 bases between the two ends. The CDR3 sequence is 17 residues long. Germline loops: CDR1 MGHRA, CDR2 YSYEKL. DNA for the CDR3: TGCGCCAGCAGCCCAATCTGGGACATCCTAGCCAAAAACATTCAGTACTTC. Its protein is CASSPIWDILAKNIQYF.